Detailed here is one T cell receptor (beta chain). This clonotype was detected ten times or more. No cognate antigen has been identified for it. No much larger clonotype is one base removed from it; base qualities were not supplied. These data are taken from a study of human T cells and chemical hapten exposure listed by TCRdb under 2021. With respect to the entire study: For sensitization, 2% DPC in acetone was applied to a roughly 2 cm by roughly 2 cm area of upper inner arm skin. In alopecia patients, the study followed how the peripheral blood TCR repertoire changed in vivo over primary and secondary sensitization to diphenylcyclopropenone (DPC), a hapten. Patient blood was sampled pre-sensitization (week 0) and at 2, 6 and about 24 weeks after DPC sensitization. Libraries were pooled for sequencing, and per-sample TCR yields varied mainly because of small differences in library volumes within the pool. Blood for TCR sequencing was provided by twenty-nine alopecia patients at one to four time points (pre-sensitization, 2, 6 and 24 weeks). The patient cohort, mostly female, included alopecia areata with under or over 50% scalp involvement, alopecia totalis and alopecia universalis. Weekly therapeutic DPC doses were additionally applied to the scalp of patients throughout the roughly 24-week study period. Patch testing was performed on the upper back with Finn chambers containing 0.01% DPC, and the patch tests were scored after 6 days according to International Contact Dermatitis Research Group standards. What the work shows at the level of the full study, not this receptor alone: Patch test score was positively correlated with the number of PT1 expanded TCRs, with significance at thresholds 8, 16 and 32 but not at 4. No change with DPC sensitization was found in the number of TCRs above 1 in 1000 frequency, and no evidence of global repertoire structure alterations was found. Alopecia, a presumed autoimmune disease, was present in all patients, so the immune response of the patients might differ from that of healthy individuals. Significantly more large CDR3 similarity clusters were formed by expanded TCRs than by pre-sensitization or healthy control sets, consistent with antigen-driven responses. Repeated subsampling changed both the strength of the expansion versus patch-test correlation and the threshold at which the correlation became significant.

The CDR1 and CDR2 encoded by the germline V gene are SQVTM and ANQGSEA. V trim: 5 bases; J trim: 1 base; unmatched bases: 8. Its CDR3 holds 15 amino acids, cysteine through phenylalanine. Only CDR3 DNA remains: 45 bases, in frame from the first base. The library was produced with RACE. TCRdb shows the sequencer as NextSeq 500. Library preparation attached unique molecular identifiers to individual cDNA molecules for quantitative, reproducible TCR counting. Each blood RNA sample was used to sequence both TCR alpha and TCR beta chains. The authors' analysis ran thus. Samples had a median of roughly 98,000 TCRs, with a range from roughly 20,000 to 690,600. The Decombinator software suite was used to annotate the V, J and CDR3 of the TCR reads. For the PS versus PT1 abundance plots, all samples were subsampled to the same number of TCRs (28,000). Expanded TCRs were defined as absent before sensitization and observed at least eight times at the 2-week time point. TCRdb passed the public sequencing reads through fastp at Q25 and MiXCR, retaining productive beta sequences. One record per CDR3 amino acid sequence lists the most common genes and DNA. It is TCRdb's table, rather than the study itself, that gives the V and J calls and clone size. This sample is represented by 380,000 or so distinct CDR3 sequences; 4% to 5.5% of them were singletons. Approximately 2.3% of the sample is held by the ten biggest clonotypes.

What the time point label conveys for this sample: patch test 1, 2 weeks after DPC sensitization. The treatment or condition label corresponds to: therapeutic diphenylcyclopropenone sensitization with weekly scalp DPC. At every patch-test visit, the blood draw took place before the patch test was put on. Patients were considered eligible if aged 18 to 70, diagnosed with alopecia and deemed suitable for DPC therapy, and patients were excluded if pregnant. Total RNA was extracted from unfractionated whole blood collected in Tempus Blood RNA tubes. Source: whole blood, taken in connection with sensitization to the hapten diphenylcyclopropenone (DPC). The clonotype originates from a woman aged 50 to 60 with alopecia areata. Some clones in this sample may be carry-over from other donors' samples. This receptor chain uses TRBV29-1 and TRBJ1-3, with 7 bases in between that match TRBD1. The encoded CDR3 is CSVLGQSSSGNTIYF. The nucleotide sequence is TGCAGCGTTTTGGGACAGTCGAGTTCTGGAAACACCATATATTTT.